This TCR beta chain emerged from a study of blood T cell repertoires in COVID-19. Whole-study context: Samples representing acute and convalescent COVID-19 were sourced from the United States, Italy and Spain. The analysed material was cDNA or gDNA that came from T cells, B-cell-depleted T cells, or PBMCs.

Germline CDR1 SQVTM, CDR2 ANQGSEA. This CDR3 comprises 13 residues. The V and J ends lost 5 bases and 1 base respectively, with 11 bases between them. In the original workflow: Amplifying reference gene primers gave estimates of nucleated cell counts. Measured with immunoSEQ multiplex PCR; TCRdb has only the in-frame clones, and not every one. V and J calls and clone size are those listed in that table; D and trimming were worked out from the DNA. The sample shows over 400,000 clones, roughly 89% of them seen only once. The V and J genes are TRBV29-1 and TRBJ1-1; maybe TRBD1 (5 bases). The sequenced sample was peripheral blood. The source of this sequence is a young woman with active or convalescent COVID-19. The CDR3 protein is CSVNWGGNTEAFF. The DNA for the CDR3 is TGCAGCGTTAATTGGGGCGGGAACACTGAAGCTTTCTTT. The full variable domain, with the rest looked up from reference TRBV29-1 and TRBJ1-1, is SAVISQKPSRDICQRGTSLTIQCQVDSQVTMMFWYRQQPGQSLTLIATANQGSEATYESGFVIDKFPISRPNLTFSTLTVSNMSPEDSSIYLCSVNWGGNTEAFFGQGTRLTVV.